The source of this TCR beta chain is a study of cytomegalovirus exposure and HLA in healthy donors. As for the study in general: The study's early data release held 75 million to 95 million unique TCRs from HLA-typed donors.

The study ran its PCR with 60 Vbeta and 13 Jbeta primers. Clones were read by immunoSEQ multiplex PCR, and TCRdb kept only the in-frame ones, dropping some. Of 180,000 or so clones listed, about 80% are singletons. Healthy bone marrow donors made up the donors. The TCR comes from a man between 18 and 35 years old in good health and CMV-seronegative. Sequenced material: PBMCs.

The CDR3 spells CASRSGTGASYEQYF. The CDR3 DNA reads as TGTGCCAGCAGGTCCGGGACAGGGGCCTCCTACGAGCAGTACTTC. This rearrangement joins TRBV6-6 to TRBJ2-7; 10 nucleotides match TRBD1. This CDR3 spans 15 amino acids. The V gene's germline CDR1 is MNHNY and CDR2 SVGAGI (reference sequence). The V segment lost 6 bases and the J segment 0 bases; nucleotides outside the gene matches: 5.